This T cell receptor beta chain comes out of a study of STAT5B mutations in CD4+ large granular lymphocyte leukemia (dated by TCRdb to the early 2020s). Context from the whole study: Among the healthy controls, the CDR3 'QG' motif was associated with a particular HLA allele. TCRbeta repertoires of CD4+ T-cell large granular lymphocyte leukemia patients were compared with those of healthy blood donors. Flow cytometry on FACSCanto II or FACSVerse confirmed that purified fractions exceeded 95% purity among lymphocytes. The full study reports these points: Main leukemic clonotypes were private to each patient, although roughly 25% appeared at low frequency in other patients' non-leukemic repertoires. Enrichment of TRBV06-family usage was observed among the top patient clones (8/27) relative to healthy controls (2/35). Compared with healthy CD4+ repertoires, CD4-sorted patient repertoires appeared more clonal, and this difference remained even after the putative leukemic clones were removed. The data were not HLA-matched, and the higher clonality in CD4+ T-LGLL than in CD8+ T-LGLL could be due to the relatively small sample size.

V is cut back by 7 bases and J by 9 bases, with 17 bases in the junction unmatched. The CDR3 runs 15 residues from the cysteine to the phenylalanine. CDR3 DNA is the only sequence kept; it has 45 bases, read in frame from the first base. According to the germline V gene, CDR1 reads SGHDT and CDR2 reads YYEEEE. About this clone: Its antigen specificity is not known. The input lacks base qualities; no much larger clone sits a single base away.

Healthy controls were roughly 36 blood donors whose buffy coats came from the Finnish Red Cross blood service. All TCR-sequenced material derived from peripheral blood: patient blood samples and healthy donor buffy coats. Ficoll-Hypaque gradient centrifugation was used to isolate peripheral blood mononuclear cells. CD4+ cells were purified magnetically from the buffy coats of healthy controls. Genomic DNA was extracted using the Gentra Puregene Cell and Tissue kit, and a Qubit 2.0 fluorometer was used to quantify it. The immunoSEQ assay at survey resolution was used to sequence TCRbeta rearrangements from genomic DNA. The paper's data handling went like this. In the TCR sequencing data, the lowest productive clonotype frequency that could be detected was 2.59 x 10-5. Analyses included only productive TCRbeta rearrangements, meaning complete and in-frame sequences. Clonality for each sample was calculated as Simpson clonality in the immunoSEQ Analyzer version 3.0. Based on frequency, clones were grouped as very rare, small, medium, large (1-20%) or hyperexpanded (>20%). Generation probabilities were estimated with OLGA 1.2.3, V-gene circos plots were made with VDJtools, specificities were searched in VDJdb, and CDR3 motifs were identified with GLIPH. In its TCRdb copy, this immuneACCESS table keeps in-frame sequences only and misses some clones. Where compared with another copy, unresolved V genes explain less than half of these, and the others have no known cause. Clonal size and the V and J genes are those of that table, whereas D and trimming came from the DNA. Present in this sample are 30,000 to 40,000 clones, roughly 76% of which were seen just once. Roughly 2.1% of the sample lies in the top ten.

The rearranged segments are TRBV5-6 and TRBJ2-7, and 9 bases in between align with TRBD2. The receptor was derived from a human donor in good health. Material: CD4+ T cells from blood buffy coats. The CDR3 corresponds to CASCRLAGGPTVQYF. The DNA sequence reads TGTGCCAGCTGCCGATTGGCGGGAGGGCCCACCGTGCAGTACTTC.